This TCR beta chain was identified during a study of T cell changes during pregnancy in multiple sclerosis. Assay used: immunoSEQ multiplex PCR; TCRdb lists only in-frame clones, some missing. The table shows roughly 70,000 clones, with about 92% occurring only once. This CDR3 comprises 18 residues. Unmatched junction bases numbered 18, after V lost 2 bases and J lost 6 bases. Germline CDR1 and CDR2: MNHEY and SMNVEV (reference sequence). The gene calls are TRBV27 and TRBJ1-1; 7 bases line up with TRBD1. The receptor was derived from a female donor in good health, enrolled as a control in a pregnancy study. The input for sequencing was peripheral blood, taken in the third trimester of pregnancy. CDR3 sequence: CASSLGGLRQGKRAEAFF. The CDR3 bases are TGTGCCAGCAGTTTAGGGGGCCTACGACAGGGAAAAAGGGCTGAAGCTTTCTTT.